Below are 6 T cell receptor beta chains sequenced from a single sample in a study of identical twins. TCRdb re-called the 5' RACE reads through MiXCR, storing one row per CDR3 protein. The sample shows 450,000 or so distinct CDR3 sequences, 13% to 15% of them seen only once. These data also featured in a second study, about yellow fever vaccine responses in identical twins.

The sample taken for sequencing was CD4+ T cells sorted from blood. Source of these receptors: a young woman in good health.

The chain links TRBV18 to TRBJ2-7; 7 nucleotides align to TRBD1. With V trimmed by 3 bases and J by 2 bases, 10 bases remained unmatched. The CDR3 loop spans 16 amino acids. Per the germline V gene, CDR1 is KGHSH and CDR2 is LQKENI. The CDR3 nucleotides read TGTGCCAGCTCACCCGACCGGGACAGAGCGGCCTACGAGCAGTACTTC. It is translated as CASSPDRDRAAYEQYF.

Details on this clonotype: At one end the junction does not follow the germline gene, possibly because of a read error. The chain uses TRBV7-7 and TRBJ2-7; D may be TRBD1 (5 bases). Per germline, CDR1 SSHAT and CDR2 FNYEAQ (reference sequence). The CDR3 runs to 15 residues. The CDR3 protein is CASSLRQGLSYEQYF. The CDR3 nucleotides are TGTGCTAGCAGCTTGAGGCAGGGCCTCTCCTACGAGCAGTACTTC.

The rearrangement joins TRBV6-4 to TRBJ2-7; 13 nucleotides agree with TRBD2. This CDR3 spans 18 amino acids. The germline CDR1 and CDR2 sequences are MRHNA and SNTAGT. Germline trimming cut 6 bases from V and 3 bases from J; bases unmatched to any gene: 14. The chain's CDR3 is CASRTSHRLAGGHYEQYF. The CDR3 nucleotides are TGTGCCAGCAGAACCTCCCATCGACTAGCGGGGGGCCACTACGAGCAGTACTTC.

The chain combines TRBV2 with TRBJ2-3; D is undetermined. Germline V gene data show CDR1 as SNHLY and CDR2 as FYNNEI. The CDR3 extends over 16 amino acids. V shed 3 bases and J shed 0 bases, with 13 bases lying between them. The CDR3 is CASSDMGLSSTDTQYF. The CDR3 nucleotides read TGTGCCAGCAGTGATATGGGTCTCTCTAGCACAGATACGCAGTATTTT. Based on the CDR3 plus reference TRBV2 and TRBJ2-3, the full variable domain is EPEVTQTPSHQVTQMGQEVILRCVPISNHLYFYWYRQILGQKVEFLVSFYNNEISEKSEIFDDQFSVERPDGSNFTLKIRSTKLEDSAMYFCASSDMGLSSTDTQYFGPGTRLTVL.

This sequence joins TRBV19 and TRBJ1-5; TRBD1 matches 8 bases. CDR1 LNHDA and CDR2 SQIVND come from the germline V gene (reference sequence). V was pared by 4 bases and J by 8 bases, with 4 bases of the junction left unmatched. CDR3 length: 13 amino acids. The CDR3 DNA sequence: TGTGCCAGTAGTACAGGGGGCGCGGAGCCCCAGCATTTT. Translated, it gives CASSTGGAEPQHF. The entire variable domain, with the rest obtained from reference TRBV19 and TRBJ1-5, is as follows: DGGITQSPKYLFRKEGQNVTLSCEQNLNHDAMYWYRQDPGQGLRLIYYSQIVNDFQKGDIAEGYSVSREKKESFPLTVTSAQKNPTAFYLCASSTGGAEPQHFGDGTRLSIL.

The table lists this clonotype with a few counts. This rearrangement joins TRBV12-3 or TRBV12-4 to TRBJ2-7; D may be TRBD1 or TRBD2 (5 bases each). The CDR3 totals 14 residues. The V end was cut by 2 bases, the J end by 2 bases, with 10 bases between. The CDR3 DNA is TGTGCCAGCAGTTTAAGGTTGGGACCCTACGAGCAGTACTTC. Amino acid sequence: CASSLRLGPYEQYF.